Listed below are T cell receptor beta chains from one sample, sequenced in a study of T cell responses to AZD1222 COVID-19 vaccine. Some clones are missing from TCRdb's copy, which holds only in-frame ones; the method was immunoSEQ multiplex PCR. Of over 120,000 clones listed, roughly 93% were seen once; the top ten hold over 4%. This specimen consisted of peripheral blood, obtained on day 0 of AZD1222 vaccination. Receptors were obtained from an adult in good health. The CDR3 runs from the conserved cysteine through the conserved F or W. Each record gives: V gene, D gene, clone size, J gene, CDR3 protein, CDR3 DNA. D genes are given only for firm matches. Size values are once, few and many counts, or a class for expanded clones, and some rows have none.

v_gene: TRBV15
d_gene: -
abundance: -
j_gene: TRBJ2-2
CDR3aa: CATSRPVGTGATGELFF
CDR3nt: TGTGCCACCAGCAGACCTGTGGGGACCGGTGCCACCGGGGAGCTGTTTTTT

v_gene: TRBV5-1
d_gene: TRBD1
abundance: -
j_gene: TRBJ2-4
CDR3aa: CASSPRDREVRAKNIQYF
CDR3nt: TGCGCCAGCAGCCCCCGGGACAGGGAGGTGCGGGCCAAAAACATTCAGTACTTC

v_gene: TRBV2
d_gene: -
abundance: -
j_gene: TRBJ2-7
CDR3aa: CASSDGEGYEQYF
CDR3nt: TGTGCCAGCAGTGACGGGGAAGGATACGAGCAGTACTTC

v_gene: TRBV5-1
d_gene: -
abundance: -
j_gene: TRBJ2-5
CDR3aa: CASRGARQETQYF
CDR3nt: TGCGCCAGCCGCGGGGCCAGACAGGAGACCCAGTACTTC

v_gene: TRBV30
d_gene: TRBD1
abundance: -
j_gene: TRBJ1-1
CDR3aa: CAWSFTGDEAFF
CDR3nt: TGTGCCTGGAGTTTTACAGGGGATGAAGCTTTCTTT

v_gene: TRBV10-2
d_gene: -
abundance: once
j_gene: TRBJ1-1
CDR3aa: CASSFGQLNTEAFF
CDR3nt: TGCGCCAGCAGTTTCGGACAGTTGAACACTGAAGCTTTCTTT

v_gene: TRBV30
d_gene: -
abundance: once
j_gene: TRBJ2-5
CDR3aa: CAWSHLVQGETQYF
CDR3nt: TGTGCCTGGAGTCATCTAGTTCAAGGAGAGACCCAGTACTTC

v_gene: TRBV6-4
d_gene: TRBD2
abundance: -
j_gene: TRBJ2-2
CDR3aa: CASSNSGPGELFF
CDR3nt: TGTGCCAGCAGTAATAGCGGGCCCGGGGAGCTGTTTTTT

v_gene: TRBV19
d_gene: -
abundance: -
j_gene: TRBJ1-5
CDR3aa: CASSSRGGFSNQPQHF
CDR3nt: TGTGCCAGTAGTTCCCGGGGAGGATTTAGCAATCAGCCCCAGCATTTT

v_gene: TRBV7-8
d_gene: TRBD2
abundance: -
j_gene: TRBJ2-7
CDR3aa: CASSFRLAGILGSYEQYF
CDR3nt: TGTGCCAGCAGCTTTAGACTAGCGGGGATCTTGGGCTCCTACGAGCAGTACTTC

v_gene: TRBV19
d_gene: -
abundance: -
j_gene: TRBJ1-5
CDR3aa: CASNSRNSNQPQHF
CDR3nt: TGTGCCAGTAATAGCAGGAATAGCAATCAGCCCCAGCATTTT

v_gene: TRBV18
d_gene: TRBD1
abundance: -
j_gene: TRBJ2-3
CDR3aa: CASSPTTGTASTDTQYF
CDR3nt: TGTGCCAGCTCACCGACCACCGGGACAGCTAGCACAGATACGCAGTATTTT

v_gene: TRBV15
d_gene: -
abundance: -
j_gene: TRBJ2-7
CDR3aa: CATSREEGIYEQYF
CDR3nt: TGTGCCACCAGCAGAGAGGAAGGGATCTACGAGCAGTACTTC

v_gene: TRBV7-3
d_gene: TRBD1
abundance: -
j_gene: TRBJ2-1
CDR3aa: CASSTRGPNEQFF
CDR3nt: TGTGCCAGCAGCACAAGGGGGCCAAACGAGCAGTTCTTC

v_gene: TRBV7-8
d_gene: TRBD1
abundance: -
j_gene: TRBJ1-2
CDR3aa: CASSDGQGRYGYTF
CDR3nt: TGTGCCAGCAGCGACGGACAGGGGCGCTATGGCTACACCTTC

v_gene: TRBV23-1
d_gene: -
abundance: -
j_gene: TRBJ1-1
CDR3aa: CAITPREYTEAFF
CDR3nt: TGCGCCATCACCCCCAGGGAATACACTGAAGCTTTCTTT

v_gene: TRBV7-2
d_gene: TRBD2
abundance: -
j_gene: TRBJ2-3
CDR3aa: CASSSRLAGFTDTQYF
CDR3nt: TGTGCCAGCAGCTCCCGACTAGCGGGATTTACAGATACGCAGTATTTT

v_gene: TRBV5-6
d_gene: -
abundance: once
j_gene: TRBJ1-1
CDR3aa: CASSLIAARYTEAFF
CDR3nt: TGTGCCAGCAGCTTAATCGCGGCCCGTTACACTGAAGCTTTCTTT

v_gene: TRBV5-1
d_gene: TRBD1
abundance: -
j_gene: TRBJ1-4
CDR3aa: CASSFTGGAEEKLFF
CDR3nt: TGCGCCAGCAGCTTTACAGGGGGCGCTGAGGAAAAACTGTTTTTT

v_gene: TRBV5-1
d_gene: -
abundance: -
j_gene: TRBJ1-2
CDR3aa: CASSLGTEANYGYTF
CDR3nt: TGCGCCAGCAGCTTGGGGACGGAAGCTAACTATGGCTACACCTTC

v_gene: TRBV27
d_gene: TRBD1
abundance: -
j_gene: TRBJ1-5
CDR3aa: CASSPRQGAWSNQPQHF
CDR3nt: TGTGCCAGCAGTCCCCGACAGGGGGCTTGGAGCAATCAGCCCCAGCATTTT

v_gene: TRBV12-5
d_gene: -
abundance: -
j_gene: TRBJ2-7
CDR3aa: CASGLVRNEQYF
CDR3nt: TGTGCTAGTGGTTTGGTACGAAACGAGCAGTACTTC

v_gene: TRBV2
d_gene: TRBD2
abundance: -
j_gene: TRBJ2-3
CDR3aa: CASRKLAGADTQYF
CDR3nt: TGTGCCAGCAGGAAACTAGCGGGAGCCGATACGCAGTATTTT